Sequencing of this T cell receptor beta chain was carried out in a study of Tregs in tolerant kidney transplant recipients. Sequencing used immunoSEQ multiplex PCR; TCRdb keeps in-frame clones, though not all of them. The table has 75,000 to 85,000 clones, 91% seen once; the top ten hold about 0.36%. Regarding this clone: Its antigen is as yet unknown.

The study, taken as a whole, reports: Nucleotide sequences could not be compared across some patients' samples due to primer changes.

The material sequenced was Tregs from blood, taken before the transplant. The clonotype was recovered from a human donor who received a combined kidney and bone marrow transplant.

Written as DNA, the CDR3 is TGTGCCAGCAGCCAAGTTCGCAGCGGGAGGGCGCCGCACCAATTTTACGAGCAGTACTTC. It translates to CASSQVRSGRAPHQFYEQYF. J is TRBJ2-7 and V is TRBV14, with TRBD2 identical over 10 bases. The CDR3 is 20 amino acids. With V trimmed by 1 base and J by 4 bases, 19 bases remained unmatched. CDR1 is SGHDN, CDR2 FVKESK, per germline.